Sequencing of this TCR beta chain was carried out in a study of T cell repertoires in cytomegalovirus infection (dated by TCRdb to the late 2010s). About the study as a whole: The peptide stimulations were aimed at well-studied HLA-B-restricted epitopes as well as recently identified HLA-C-restricted CMV epitopes, whose presentation resists viral immunomodulation. The HLA type of each donor mattered for the analysis, because public TCR beta signatures pointed to carriage of CMV infection along with the matching HLA type. Findings and caveats that apply to the study as a whole: The ex vivo response was dominated by HLA-C-restricted CMV-specific TCR beta clonotypes, which also provided the single most frequent clonotype in two of eight donors. Cumulative frequency of public TCR beta family members discriminated carriers of CMV infection plus the relevant HLA type in this cohort and an independent roughly 340-donor cohort.

The data were produced on an Illumina HiSeq 1500. Using fastp at Q25 and MiXCR, TCRdb reprocessed the public reads and kept productive beta chains. CDR3 protein duplicates are merged, each entry listing the most common genes and DNA. The sample table lists about 350,000 distinct CDR3 sequences, approximately 35% of them with a count of one. Of the sample, around an eighth falls within the top ten clones. The treatment or condition label on this specimen signifies: in vitro stimulation with specific CMV peptide epitopes to enrich CMV-specific T cells. This clonotype has ten or more counts. This receptor's antigen is unknown. Base quality data are lacking; no much larger clone is found one base away. According to the germline V gene (reference sequence), CDR1 reads MNHNY and CDR2 reads SVGAGI. Trimming accounts for 6 bases at V and 9 bases at J, while the number of junction bases matched to no gene is 13. The CDR3 contains 16 residues, cysteine and phenylalanine counted. Just CDR3 DNA is preserved here, 48 bases in frame from base 1.

This sequence was found in a human donor in good health (CMV status not recorded). Some clones in this sample may be carry-over from other donors' samples. The source material was cultured PBMCs, sampled from culture after CMV antigen stimulation. The chain is encoded by TRBV6-6 joined to TRBJ2-1; 11 central nucleotides agree with TRBD1. The CDR3 has the sequence CASRSNPGQGVFEQFF. The DNA reads TGTGCCAGCAGATCTAACCCGGGACAGGGGGTATTTGAGCAGTTCTTC.